Presented here are 24 T cell receptor beta chains from one specimen sequenced in a study of T cell changes during pregnancy in multiple sclerosis. Repertoires were generated with immunoSEQ multiplex PCR, while TCRdb's copy carries only in-frame clones and drops some. The profile covers approximately 100,000 clones, with 94% appearing a single time and about 1% taken by the ten largest. Here the sequenced sample was peripheral blood, taken before pregnancy. All receptors come from a female donor with multiple sclerosis, enrolled in a pregnancy study.

This chain connects TRBV7-9 to TRBJ2-5, with D perhaps matching TRBD2 (5 bases). Trimming shortened V by 5 bases and J by 3 bases, and 10 bases separated the two germline ends. Germline V lookup: CDR1 SEHNR, CDR2 FQNEAQ (reference sequence). The length of the CDR3 is 13 residues. CDR3 protein: CASSHWTEETQYF. The CDR3 DNA reads as TGTGCCAGCAGCCATTGGACTGAAGAGACCCAGTACTTC.

In this sample, this clone turned up a few times. This chain links TRBV9 with TRBJ2-1; a possible D gene is TRBD2 (5 bases). Germline lookup yields CDR1 SGDLS and CDR2 YYNGEE. With 0 bases removed from V and 6 bases from J, the gap between germline ends came to 13 bases. The CDR3 is made up of 15 amino acids. In DNA, the CDR3 is TGTGCCAGCAGCGTAGCTAGTAGGCTAGCCAATGAGCAGTTCTTC. Protein sequence: CASSVASRLANEQFF.

The count of this clone is one. This chain links TRBV2 with TRBJ2-7, with D maybe TRBD1 (7 bases). The CDR3 sequence is 18 residues long. Trimming shortened V by 6 bases and J by 7 bases, and 31 bases separated the two germline ends. Germline CDR1 and CDR2: SNHLY and FYNNEI. The CDR3, as DNA: TGTGCCAGCAGGAAGGGGGACAGACCCCGGGACACCGCGGGGGAGCAGTACTTC. It specifies CASRKGDRPRDTAGEQYF.

V gene TRBV6-1 combines with J gene TRBJ1-3; 7 bases are shared with TRBD1. The CDR3 is 14 amino acids. V gave up 7 bases and J gave up 3 bases; unmatched junction bases: 6. CDR1 is MNHNS, CDR2 SASEGT, per germline. CDR3 in amino acids: CASMRGQFGNTIYF. The CDR3 DNA reads TGTGCCAGCATGAGGGGACAGTTTGGAAACACCATATATTTT.

This chain joins TRBV19 and TRBJ2-7; 9 bases fit TRBD1. The germline V gene has CDR1 LNHDA and CDR2 SQIVND (reference sequence). Germline trimming cut 6 bases from V and 4 bases from J; bases unmatched to any gene: 7. The CDR3 has 14 residues. The CDR3 nucleotides read TGTGCCAGTAGCAACCGGGACAGGGAATACGAGCAGTACTTC. This encodes CASSNRDREYEQYF.

This chain links TRBV11-2 with TRBJ1-1; D possibly corresponds to TRBD1 (5 bases). The CDR3 runs 15 residues. Germline CDR1 SGHAT, CDR2 FQNNGV. V lost 1 base and J lost 3, with 12 bases in between. The CDR3 is CASSLGAGIDTEAFF. The CDR3 DNA reads TGTGCCAGCAGCTTAGGAGCAGGGATAGACACTGAAGCTTTCTTT.

The J gene is TRBJ2-3, the V gene TRBV19; D is undetermined. CDR3 size: 16 residues. Germline V gene lookup returns CDR1 LNHDA and CDR2 SQIVND (reference sequence). V shed 4 bases and J shed 2 bases, with 16 bases lying between them. The CDR3 protein is CASSSRRRVYTDTQYF. For the CDR3, the DNA is TGTGCCAGTAGTAGCAGACGGAGAGTGTACACAGATACGCAGTATTTT.

The chain recombines TRBV5-8 with TRBJ1-3, with no clear D. The CDR3 totals 16 residues. Germline V gene lookup returns CDR1 SGHTS and CDR2 YDEGEE. V lost 0 bases and J lost 5, with 15 bases in between. The CDR3 coding sequence is TGTGCCAGCAGCTTGGCCGGCGGAATTCTTAGAAACACCATATATTTT. It codes for CASSLAGGILRNTIYF. Looking up the rest from reference TRBV5-8 and TRBJ1-3 gives the full variable domain: EAGVTQSPTHLIKTRGQQATLRCSPISGHTSVYWYQQALGLGLQFLLWYDEGEERNRGNFPPRFSGRQFPNYSSELNVNALELEDSALYLCASSLAGGILRNTIYFGEGSWLTVV.

V usage is TRBV6-1 and J usage is TRBJ1-5, with 7 positions matching TRBD1. With V trimmed by 4 bases and J by 7 bases, 10 bases remained unmatched. This CDR3 has 15 residues. Germline V gene lookup returns CDR1 MNHNS and CDR2 SASEGT. CDR3 in amino acids: CASSAETGREQPQHF. CDR3 sequence (DNA): TGTGCCAGCAGTGCCGAGACAGGGCGAGAACAGCCCCAGCATTTT.

V and J are TRBV4-2 and TRBJ2-3; 10 nucleotides match TRBD1. J gave up 1 base and V 6 bases, and 10 bases lay outside the gene matches. Germline V gene lookup returns CDR1 LGHNA and CDR2 YNFKEQ. The CDR3 extends over 17 amino acids. In nucleotides, the CDR3 is TGTGCCAGCAGAATTAGTCCCGGGACAGGGGGCACAGATACGCAGTATTTT. This gives the protein CASRISPGTGGTDTQYF.

This clone is a singleton in its sample. The chain recombines TRBV6-5 with TRBJ1-1; D gene uncertain. The V and J ends lost 2 bases and 1 base respectively, with 8 bases between them. This CDR3 is 14 amino acids long. The V gene's germline CDR1 is MNHEY and CDR2 SVGAGI. The CDR3: CASSYDLGNTEAFF. In DNA form, the CDR3 reads TGTGCCAGCAGTTACGACTTGGGGAACACTGAAGCTTTCTTT.

This clone occurred a few times. CDR3 coding DNA: TGCGCCAGCAGCCCGAACAAGAATCAGCCCCAGCATTTT. Protein: CASSPNKNQPQHF. This chain connects TRBV4-1 to TRBJ1-5; D is undetermined. The ends were cut back, 4 bases at V and 4 bases at J, with 8 bases in the middle. This CDR3 region has 13 residues. Germline CDR1 MGHRA, CDR2 YSYEKL.

This chain connects TRBV9 to TRBJ1-2, with D hard to call. The germline gives CDR1 SGDLS, CDR2 YYNGEE. This CDR3 region has 14 residues. The ends were cut back, 0 bases at V and 0 bases at J, with 6 bases in the middle. CDR3 loop: CASSVGQSNYGYTF. Here the CDR3 DNA reads TGTGCCAGCAGCGTAGGACAATCTAACTATGGCTACACCTTC. Full variable domain (remainder filled in from reference TRBV9 and TRBJ1-2): DSGVTQTPKHLITATGQRVTLRCSPRSGDLSVYWYQQSLDQGLQFLIQYYNGEERAKGNILERFSAQQFPDLHSELNLSSLELGDSALYFCASSVGQSNYGYTFGSGTRLTVV.

The chain uses TRBV6-1 and TRBJ2-2; 8 bases line up with TRBD1. The length of the CDR3 is 15 residues. Germline CDR1 is MNHNS and CDR2 is SASEGT. Trimming at V came to 2 bases and at J to 5 bases, leaving 4 bases not matched to a gene. Written as DNA, the CDR3 is TGTGCCAGCAGTGAACCAGGGGGCAGGACCGGGGAGCTGTTTTTT. This gives the protein CASSEPGGRTGELFF.

The chain couples TRBV28 to TRBJ2-4, with D maybe TRBD2 (6 bases). This CDR3 region has 16 residues. CDR1 is MDHEN, CDR2 SYDVKM, per germline. Trimming took off 6 bases at V and 8 bases at J, with 23 bases between the two ends. CDR3 DNA sequence: TGTGCCAGCAGCCCTGGGTCCGGACTATGGGGGGACATTCAGTACTTC. Its protein is CASSPGSGLWGDIQYF.

V gene TRBV19 combines with J gene TRBJ2-7; perhaps TRBD1 as D (6 bases). V was trimmed by 4 bases and J by 3 bases, leaving 13 bases between them. There are 14 residues in the CDR3. CDR1 is LNHDA, CDR2 SQIVND, per germline (reference sequence). CDR3 DNA: TGTGCCAGTAGTAAGGGGACACCAATCTACGAGCAGTACTTC. Encoded protein: CASSKGTPIYEQYF.

The rearrangement joins TRBV28 to TRBJ1-4; D possibly corresponds to TRBD1 (5 bases). From germline, CDR1 is MDHEN and CDR2 SYDVKM. The CDR3 totals 14 residues. Trimming shortened V by 4 bases and J by 8 bases, and 14 bases separated the two germline ends. The CDR3 reads CASSYGTGREKLFF. Written as DNA, the CDR3 is TGTGCCAGCAGTTATGGAACAGGTCGCGAAAAACTGTTTTTT.

The chain is built from TRBV7-9 and TRBJ2-5, with TRBD2 as a possible D gene (5 bases). V lost 3 bases, J lost 4 bases, and 15 bases lay in between. The CDR3 sequence is 15 residues long. Germline V gene lookup returns CDR1 SEHNR and CDR2 FQNEAQ (reference sequence). CDR3 nucleotide sequence: TGTGCCAGCAGCTTCGCGGGCGCGGTGGGAGAGACCCAGTACTTC. Its protein is CASSFAGAVGETQYF.

The V gene is TRBV7-8, the J gene TRBJ2-2; D is uncertain. The CDR3 is 15 residues long. Germline CDR1 and CDR2: SGHVS and FQNEAQ. Trimming removed 1 base at V and 1 base at J, with 7 bases between. CDR3 in amino acids: CASSLVGGNTGELFF. The CDR3 coding sequence is TGTGCCAGCAGCTTAGTTGGCGGGAACACCGGGGAGCTGTTTTTT.

About this clone itself: The same CDR3 can be traced to other DNA sequences in this sample. This chain links TRBV18 with TRBJ1-1, with a tentative D call TRBD1 (6 bases). CDR3 length equals 13 residues. Deletions cut 6 bases from V and 1 base from J, with 9 bases between. The germline V gene has CDR1 KGHSH and CDR2 LQKENI. The CDR3 here is CASSPGQNTEAFF. The CDR3 nucleotides are TGTGCCAGCTCCCCGGGACAGAACACTGAAGCTTTCTTT.

This rearrangement joins TRBV9 to TRBJ1-3; the D gene is possibly TRBD1 (6 bases). Germline CDR1 is SGDLS and CDR2 is YYNGEE. V was clipped by 0 bases and J by 0 bases, with 16 bases between them. The CDR3 contains 18 residues. The chain's CDR3 is CASSVATRGGSSGNTIYF. The CDR3 DNA follows: TGTGCCAGCAGCGTAGCTACAAGGGGGGGTTCCTCTGGAAACACCATATATTTT.

The chain links TRBV4-1 to TRBJ1-4, with TRBD1 as a possible D gene (6 bases). The CDR3 contains 15 residues. The V end was cut by 5 bases, the J end by 8 bases, with 18 bases between. Germline V lookup: CDR1 MGHRA, CDR2 YSYEKL. The CDR3 DNA sequence: TGCGCCAGCAGCACCCGGGACACCCTTAAAGAAAAACTGTTTTTT. It codes for CASSTRDTLKEKLFF.

This chain links TRBV5-1 with TRBJ2-1; 8 nucleotides agree with TRBD2. From germline, CDR1 is SGHRS and CDR2 YFSETQ. This CDR3 comprises 13 residues. V was pared by 2 bases and J by 9 bases, with 4 bases of the junction left unmatched. This chain's CDR3 is CASSLAGAGEQFF. The CDR3 DNA follows: TGCGCCAGCAGCTTAGCGGGAGCAGGTGAGCAGTTCTTC.

The V and J genes are TRBV23-1 and TRBJ2-6; 10 bases line up with TRBD1. TRBV23-1 is placed among ORFs of uncertain function. The CDR3 spans 18 residues. The V segment lost 0 bases and the J segment 4 bases; nucleotides outside the gene matches: 6. In nucleotides, the CDR3 is TGCGCCAGCAGTCAATCCCTGACAGGGGGCACCGGGGCCAACGTCCTGACTTTC. Translated: CASSQSLTGGTGANVLTF.